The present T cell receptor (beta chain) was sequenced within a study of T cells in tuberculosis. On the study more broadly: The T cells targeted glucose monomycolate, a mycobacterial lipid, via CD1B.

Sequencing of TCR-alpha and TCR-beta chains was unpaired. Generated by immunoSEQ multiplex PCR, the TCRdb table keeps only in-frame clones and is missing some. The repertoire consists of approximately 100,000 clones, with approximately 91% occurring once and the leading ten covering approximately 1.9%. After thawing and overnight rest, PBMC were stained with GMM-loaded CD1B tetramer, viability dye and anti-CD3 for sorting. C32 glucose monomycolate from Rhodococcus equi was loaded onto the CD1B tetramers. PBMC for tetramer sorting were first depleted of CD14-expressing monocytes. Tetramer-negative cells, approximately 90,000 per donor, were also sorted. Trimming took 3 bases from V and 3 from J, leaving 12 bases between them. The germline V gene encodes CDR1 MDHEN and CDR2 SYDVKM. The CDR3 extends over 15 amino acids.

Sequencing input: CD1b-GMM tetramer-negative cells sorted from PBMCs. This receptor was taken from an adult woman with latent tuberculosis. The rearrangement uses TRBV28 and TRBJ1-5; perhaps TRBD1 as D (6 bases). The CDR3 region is CASSLGGGTNQPQHF. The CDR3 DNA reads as TGTGCCAGCAGTTTGGGAGGGGGGACCAATCAGCCCCAGCATTTT.